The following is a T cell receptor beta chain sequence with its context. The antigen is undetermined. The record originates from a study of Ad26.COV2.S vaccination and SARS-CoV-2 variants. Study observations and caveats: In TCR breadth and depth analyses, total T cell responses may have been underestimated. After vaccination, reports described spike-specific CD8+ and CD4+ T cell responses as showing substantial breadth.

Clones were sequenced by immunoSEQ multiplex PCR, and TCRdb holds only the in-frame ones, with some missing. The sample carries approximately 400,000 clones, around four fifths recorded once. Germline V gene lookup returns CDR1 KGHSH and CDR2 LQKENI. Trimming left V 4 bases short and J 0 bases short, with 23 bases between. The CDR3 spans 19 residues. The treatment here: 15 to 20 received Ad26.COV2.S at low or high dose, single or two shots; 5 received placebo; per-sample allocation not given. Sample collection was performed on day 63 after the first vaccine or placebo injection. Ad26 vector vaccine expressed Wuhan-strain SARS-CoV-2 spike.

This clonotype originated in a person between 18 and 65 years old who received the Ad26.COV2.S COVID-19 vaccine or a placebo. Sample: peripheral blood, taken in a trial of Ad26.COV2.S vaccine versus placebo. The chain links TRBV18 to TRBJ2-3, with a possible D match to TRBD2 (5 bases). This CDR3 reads CASSLSFAASRKSTDTQYF. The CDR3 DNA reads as TGTGCCAGCTCACTCTCGTTCGCGGCTAGCCGAAAGAGCACAGATACGCAGTATTTT.